Below, 25 T cell receptor beta chains from the same sample are listed, as sequenced in a study of shared clonotypes between healthy human individuals. Assay used: immunoSEQ multiplex PCR; TCRdb lists only in-frame clones, some missing. The sample yields a few million clones, around 94% seen once. Sample: naive CD4+ T cells sorted from blood. The subset was: CD45RA+ positively selected. These receptors originate from a man between 18 and 35 years old in good health.

The V and J genes are TRBV5-1 and TRBJ1-2; no firm D call. The CDR3 consists of 14 residues. The V end lost 4 bases, the J end lost 12 bases, and 22 bases lay between the germline ends. Germline CDR1 SGHRS, CDR2 YFSETQ. CDR3 loop: CASSPMTEIAPNTF. DNA for the CDR3: TGCGCCAGCAGCCCGATGACCGAGATCGCCCCCAACACCTTC. Using reference TRBV5-1 and TRBJ1-2 for the parts outside the CDR3, the full variable domain is KAGVTQTPRYLIKTRGQQVTLSCSPISGHRSVSWYQQTPGQGLQFLFEYFSETQRNKGNFPGRFSGRQFSNSRSEMNVSTLELGDSALYLCASSPMTEIAPNTFGSGTRLTVV.

In regard to this clone: One junction end does not reproduce the germline sequence, and a read error may be involved. V usage is TRBV16 and J usage is TRBJ2-7, with 11 bases fitting TRBD1. Germline V gene data show CDR1 as KGHSY and CDR2 as FQNENV. CDR3 size: 16 residues. CDR3 protein: CASNQPGTGGPSEQYF. Here the CDR3 DNA reads TGTGCCAGCAACCAACCGGGGACAGGGGGACCCTCCGAGCAGTACTTC.

This clone showed up just once. This chain connects TRBV6-5 to TRBJ2-7, with a possible D match to TRBD1 (6 bases). Germline CDR1 reads MNHEY; CDR2 reads SVGAGI. V dropped 2 bases and J dropped 3 bases, with 17 bases sitting between them. CDR3 length: 16 amino acids. CDR3 sequence: CASSYDQITGIYEQYF. DNA for the CDR3: TGTGCCAGCAGTTACGACCAGATTACAGGGATCTACGAGCAGTACTTC.

Remarks on this clone: This specimen includes other DNA sequences encoding the same CDR3. The V call is TRBV30, the J call TRBJ1-2, with TRBD1 matching 9 bases. The junction had 2 bases not matched to a gene; V was cut back by 1 base and J by 5 bases. Per germline, CDR1 GTSNPN and CDR2 SVGIG (reference sequence). There are 13 residues in the CDR3. CDR3 sequence reads: CAWSADRGYGYTF. The CDR3 nucleotides are TGTGCCTGGAGTGCGGACAGGGGTTATGGCTACACCTTC.

The chain couples TRBV2 to TRBJ2-7; D is perhaps TRBD1 (6 bases). In germline, CDR1 is SNHLY, CDR2 FYNNEI. Deletions cut 6 bases from V and 5 bases from J, with 14 bases between. The CDR3 spans 13 residues. The CDR3 DNA reads TGTGCCAGCAGCGGTGACCAGGGGCACGAGCAGTACTTC. It translates to CASSGDQGHEQYF.

This clone was counted once. The CDR3, as DNA: TGTGCCAGCAGCTCTACCAGGGGGAGTCTTGACAATGAGCAGTTCTTC. Residues: CASSSTRGSLDNEQFF. This rearrangement joins TRBV11-2 to TRBJ2-1; 7 positions agree with TRBD1. Germline V CDR1 and CDR2: SGHAT, FQNNGV. The CDR3 consists of 16 residues. V lost 4 bases to trimming and J lost 5 bases; unmatched junction nucleotides: 11.

V and J are TRBV5-1 and TRBJ2-2; 8 bases line up with TRBD1. The CDR3 spans 16 residues. CDR1 and CDR2 (germline): SGHRS, YFSETQ. V lost 6 bases to trimming and J lost 4 bases; unmatched junction nucleotides: 11. The CDR3 coding sequence is TGCGCCAGCAACTACCGGACAGGGACGGGCACCGGGGAGCTGTTTTTT. Translated: CASNYRTGTGTGELFF. The variable domain in full, with the rest retrieved from reference TRBV5-1 and TRBJ2-2, is KAGVTQTPRYLIKTRGQQVTLSCSPISGHRSVSWYQQTPGQGLQFLFEYFSETQRNKGNFPGRFSGRQFSNSRSEMNVSTLELGDSALYLCASNYRTGTGTGELFFGEGSRLTVL.

CDR3 DNA: TGTGCCAGCTCACCTTTACAGGGGGCCAATCAGCCCCAGCATTTT. Its protein product is CASSPLQGANQPQHF. The J gene is TRBJ1-5, the V gene TRBV18, with 9 bases aligning to TRBD1. Unmatched junction bases numbered 3, after V lost 3 bases and J lost 3 bases. In germline, CDR1 is KGHSH, CDR2 LQKENI. The CDR3 is 15 amino acids. The whole variable domain, filled in from reference TRBV18 and TRBJ1-5, reads NAGVMQNPRHLVRRRGQEARLRCSPMKGHSHVYWYRQLPEEGLKFMVYLQKENIIDESGMPKERFSAEFPKEGPSILRIQQVVRGDSAAYFCASSPLQGANQPQHFGDGTRLSIL.

This chain links TRBV18 with TRBJ2-5; no clear D gene. V lost 5 bases to trimming and J lost 5 bases, with 6 bases between them. The germline CDR1 and CDR2 sequences are KGHSH and LQKENI. The CDR3 extends over 11 amino acids. The DNA of the CDR3 is TGTGCCAGCTCAGTCGCGGAGACCCAGTACTTC. The encoded protein is CASSVAETQYF.

V is TRBV15 and J is TRBJ1-1; D may be TRBD1 (5 bases). The germline V and J ends were trimmed by 0 bases and 5 bases, with 13 bases remaining between them. This CDR3 is 15 amino acids long. Germline V CDR1 and CDR2: LNHNV, YYDKDF (reference sequence). CDR3 residues: CATSRDSTGVTEAFF. The CDR3 region has the DNA TGTGCCACCAGCAGAGATAGTACGGGGGTAACTGAAGCTTTCTTT.

Details on this clone: The same CDR3 is also encoded by other DNA sequences in this sample. The CDR3 is CASRNTGELFF. CDR3 nucleotide sequence: TGTGCCAGCAGAAACACCGGGGAGCTGTTTTTT. The rearrangement uses TRBV9 and TRBJ2-2; D remains ambiguous. The CDR3 length is 11 residues. Germline assignment: CDR1 SGDLS and CDR2 YYNGEE. V was clipped by 5 bases and J by 2 bases, with 1 base between them.

In this sample, this clone turned up once. The chain joins TRBV7-8 to TRBJ2-3; the D is unclear. In germline, CDR1 is SGHVS, CDR2 FQNEAQ. The CDR3 totals 14 residues. V lost 5 bases and J lost 0, with 9 bases in between. This CDR3 reads CASSPGSSTDTQYF. In DNA form, the CDR3 reads TGTGCCAGCAGCCCCGGATCTAGCACAGATACGCAGTATTTT.

The rearrangement links TRBV18 to TRBJ2-7; 7 nucleotides match TRBD1. The trim removed 5 bases at V and 3 bases at J, leaving 4 bases unmatched. From germline, CDR1 is KGHSH and CDR2 LQKENI. This CDR3 spans 13 amino acids. CDR3 in amino acids: CASSAGQDYEQYF. In DNA form, the CDR3 reads TGTGCCAGCTCAGCCGGACAGGACTACGAGCAGTACTTC.

This clone was observed once. The CDR3 here is CASSQLREGGEQYF. In nucleotides, the CDR3 is TGCGCCAGCAGCCAATTGCGGGAGGGAGGCGAGCAGTACTTC. V gene TRBV4-1 combines with J gene TRBJ2-7; TRBD2 agrees at 9 bases. There are 14 residues in the CDR3. J was trimmed by 6 bases and V by 2 bases; bases with no gene match: 5. Germline loops: CDR1 MGHRA, CDR2 YSYEKL.

This clone was recorded once. J is TRBJ2-5 and V is TRBV5-1, with D maybe TRBD2 (6 bases). This CDR3 has 12 residues. V lost 5 bases and J 4 bases, leaving 9 bases between the germline ends. Germline-derived CDR1 and CDR2 are SGHRS and YFSETQ. The CDR3, as DNA: TGCGCCAGCAGGAGGGGACTAGAGACCCAGTACTTC. Translated: CASRRGLETQYF.

The chain carries TRBV5-1 and TRBJ2-2; TRBD2 agrees at 7 bases. With V trimmed by 5 bases and J by 8 bases, 9 bases remained unmatched. This CDR3 has 14 amino acids. CDR1 and CDR2 (germline): SGHRS, YFSETQ. In nucleotides, the CDR3 is TGCGCCAGCAGTCGAGGACTAGTATATGGGGAGCTGTTTTTT. The encoded protein is CASSRGLVYGELFF.

The gene calls are TRBV18 and TRBJ2-5; possibly TRBD1 or TRBD2 for D (5 bases each). This CDR3 is built from 13 residues. V lost 4 bases to trimming and J lost 2 bases, with 8 bases between them. Per the germline V gene, CDR1 is KGHSH and CDR2 is LQKENI. CDR3 protein: CASSRQRQETQYF. The CDR3 DNA reads TGTGCCAGCTCACGACAGCGGCAAGAGACCCAGTACTTC.

V gene TRBV6-5 combines with J gene TRBJ1-4; weak D call: TRBD1 (5 bases). Deletions cut 0 bases from V and 7 bases from J, with 12 bases between. CDR3 length: 15 residues. Germline loops: CDR1 MNHEY, CDR2 SVGAGI. DNA of the CDR3: TGTGCCAGCAGTTACTCCCAGGGAGGCGGTGAAAAACTGTTTTTT. It yields the protein CASSYSQGGGEKLFF.

The chain is built from TRBV4-1 and TRBJ2-1, with 12 bases that match TRBD2. The CDR3 has 16 amino acids. Germline trimming cut 0 bases from V and 7 bases from J; bases unmatched to any gene: 4. Germline V gives CDR1 MGHRA, CDR2 YSYEKL. This CDR3 reads CASSQERLAGVNEQFF. As DNA, the CDR3 is TGCGCCAGCAGCCAAGAGCGACTAGCGGGAGTTAATGAGCAGTTCTTC.

This clone was detected once. The chain couples TRBV19 to TRBJ2-3; D gene ambiguous. The V gene's germline CDR1 is LNHDA and CDR2 SQIVND (reference sequence). Trimming left V 3 bases short and J 8 bases short, with 9 bases between. The CDR3 is 12 residues long. DNA of the CDR3: TGTGCCAGTAGTATTCCGGGCGGTACGCAGTATTTT. Residues: CASSIPGGTQYF.

This clone was observed a handful of times. This sequence joins TRBV28 and TRBJ1-4; D may be TRBD1 (5 bases). V shed 6 bases and J shed 8 bases, with 19 bases lying between them. The germline V gene encodes CDR1 MDHEN and CDR2 SYDVKM. The CDR3 is 15 residues long. CDR3 in DNA: TGTGCCAGCAGCCTCCCCACTAGGGGCGGAGAAAAACTGTTTTTT. Translating gives CASSLPTRGGEKLFF. Full variable domain (outside the CDR3, taken from reference TRBV28 and TRBJ1-4): DVKVTQSSRYLVKRTGEKVFLECVQDMDHENMFWYRQDPGLGLRLIYFSYDVKMKEKGDIPEGYSVSREKKERFSLILESASTNQTSMYLCASSLPTRGGEKLFFGSGTQLSVL.

V and J are TRBV19 and TRBJ1-4; 8 bases map to TRBD1. The V segment lost 5 bases and the J segment 6 bases; nucleotides outside the gene matches: 5. The CDR3 sequence is 14 residues long. Germline CDR1 reads LNHDA; CDR2 reads SQIVND (reference sequence). CDR3 nucleotide sequence: TGTGCCAGTAGTGACAGGGGAGCGGATGAAAAACTGTTTTTT. As protein: CASSDRGADEKLFF.

The chain recombines TRBV19 with TRBJ1-1; TRBD1 is a possible D gene (5 bases). The CDR3 loop spans 13 amino acids. The V end was cut by 6 bases, the J end by 7 bases, with 15 bases between. Germline-derived CDR1 and CDR2 are LNHDA and SQIVND (reference sequence). Written as DNA, the CDR3 is TGTGCCAGTAGGAGACCGGGACTGCATGAAGCTTTCTTT. It codes for CASRRPGLHEAFF.

The rearrangement links TRBV2 to TRBJ2-7, with a weak D call TRBD1 (6 bases). CDR1 SNHLY and CDR2 FYNNEI come from the germline V gene. The CDR3 runs 14 residues. Trimming cost V 2 bases and J 5 bases, with 13 bases left between them. Here the CDR3 DNA reads TGTGCCAGCAGTGAACAGGGGAGTAACGACGAGCAGTACTTC. It translates to CASSEQGSNDEQYF.

A single count supports this clone. This chain joins TRBV5-6 and TRBJ2-1, with TRBD2 matching 10 bases. Trimming cost V 4 bases and J 13 bases; bases outside gene matches: 17. The CDR3 loop spans 16 amino acids. Germline V gives CDR1 SGHDT, CDR2 YYEEEE. CDR3 DNA sequence: TGTGCCAGCAGCCTCACGCTAGCGGGAGTAGGTGGAAAACAGTTCTTC. Translation: CASSLTLAGVGGKQFF.